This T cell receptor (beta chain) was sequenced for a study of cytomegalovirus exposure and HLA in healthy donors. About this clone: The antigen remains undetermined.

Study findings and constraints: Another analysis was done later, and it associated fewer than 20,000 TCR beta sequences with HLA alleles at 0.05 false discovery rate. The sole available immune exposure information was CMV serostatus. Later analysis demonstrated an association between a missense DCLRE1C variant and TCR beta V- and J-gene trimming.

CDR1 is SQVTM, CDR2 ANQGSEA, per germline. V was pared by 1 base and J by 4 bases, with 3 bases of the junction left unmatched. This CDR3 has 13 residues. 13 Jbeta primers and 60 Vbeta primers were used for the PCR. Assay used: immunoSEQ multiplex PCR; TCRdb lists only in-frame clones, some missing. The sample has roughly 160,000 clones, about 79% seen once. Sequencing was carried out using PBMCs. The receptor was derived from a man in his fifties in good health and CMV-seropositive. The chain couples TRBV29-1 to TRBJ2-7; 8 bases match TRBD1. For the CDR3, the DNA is TGCAGCGTTGAAGGGACAGGGAGATACGAGCAGTACTTC. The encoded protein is CSVEGTGRYEQYF.